Following are 20 T cell receptor beta chains from one sample sequenced in a study of T cell repertoires in cytomegalovirus infection. TCRdb re-called the reads through MiXCR, storing one row per CDR3 protein. The top ten clones hold over 15% of a sample with some 350,000 distinct CDR3 sequences, 29% of them seen once. What these receptors recognize is not known. The sample here was cultured PBMCs, taken from culture after CMV antigen stimulation. All receptors derive from a human donor in good health (CMV status not recorded). Some clones in this sample may be carry-over from other donors' samples.

This clonotype has just a few counts. The rearrangement joins TRBV29-1 to TRBJ2-5; perhaps D is TRBD1 or TRBD2 (5 bases each). CDR1 SQVTM and CDR2 ANQGSEA come from the germline V gene. Trimming shortened V by 6 bases and J by 2 bases, and 16 bases separated the two germline ends. This CDR3 region has 14 residues. CDR3 region: CSVHTGLNQETQYF. DNA of the CDR3: TGCAGCGTCCACACAGGACTGAATCAAGAGACCCAGTACTTC.

J is TRBJ1-2 and V is TRBV4-3; D ambiguous. There are 14 residues in the CDR3. Trimming cost V 0 bases and J 0 bases, with 5 bases left between them. Germline V gives CDR1 LGHNA, CDR2 YSLEER. The CDR3 loop reads CASSQETSNYGYTF. The DNA for the CDR3 is TGCGCCAGCAGCCAAGAAACATCTAACTATGGCTACACCTTC.

The chain joins TRBV6-1 to TRBJ1-3; 8 bases line up with TRBD1. This CDR3 is built from 16 residues. Trimming took 5 bases from V and 0 from J; bases not matched to a gene: 6. CDR1 and CDR2 (germline): MNHNS, SASEGT. CDR3 DNA sequence: TGTGCCAGCAGTCCTGGGGACAGGTTCTCTGGAAACACCATATATTTT. Translation: CASSPGDRFSGNTIYF.

This clonotype was seen a few times. This chain connects TRBV27 to TRBJ2-1; perhaps TRBD1 as D (6 bases). The CDR3 consists of 14 residues. The germline CDR1 and CDR2 sequences are MNHEY and SMNVEV (reference sequence). The V end lost 7 bases, the J end lost 5 bases, and 15 bases lay between the germline ends. The CDR3 nucleotides read TGTGCCAGCAAGACAGGCCATCAGAACAATGAGCAGTTCTTC. It is translated as CASKTGHQNNEQFF.

This clonotype was detected ten times or more. V gene TRBV7-2 combines with J gene TRBJ1-2; D is undetermined. The ends were cut back, 3 bases at V and 2 bases at J, with 10 bases in the middle. Germline V gene data show CDR1 as SGHTA and CDR2 as FQGNSA. The CDR3 is 14 residues long. This CDR3 is CASSLARQNYGYTF. As DNA, the CDR3 is TGTGCCAGCAGCTTGGCGAGGCAGAACTATGGCTACACCTTC.

There are a few counts of this clonotype. This rearrangement joins TRBV7-2 to TRBJ1-5, with TRBD1 matching over 9 bases. The junction had 4 bases not matched to a gene; V was cut back by 6 bases and J by 1 base. Germline CDR1 SGHTA, CDR2 FQGNSA. The CDR3 runs 15 residues. The CDR3 DNA sequence: TGTGCCAGCAGTTACAGGGGGCGAAGCAATCAGCCCCAGCATTTT. This codes for CASSYRGRSNQPQHF.

The chain links TRBV7-3 to TRBJ1-3; TRBD1 aligns across 8 bases. The CDR3 has 15 amino acids. Germline values: CDR1 SGHTA, CDR2 FQGTGA. V was pared by 3 bases and J by 3 bases, with 4 bases of the junction left unmatched. CDR3 in DNA: TGTGCCAGCAGCTTTGGGACAGGTTATGGAAACACCATATATTTT. This translates into CASSFGTGYGNTIYF.

CDR3 nucleotides: TGTGCCAGCAGCTCTTCTTTTTCGGGGCTCGAGCAGTACTTC. It is translated as CASSSSFSGLEQYF. V gene TRBV7-2 combines with J gene TRBJ2-7, with D perhaps matching TRBD1 or TRBD2 (5 bases each). The CDR3 runs to 14 residues. Between the trimmed V and J ends, which lost 4 bases and 6 bases, there was a span of 16 bases. Looked up from germline, CDR1 is SGHTA and CDR2 is FQGNSA.

The CDR3 protein is CASTAEVRGRNTEAFF. CDR3 nucleotide sequence: TGTGCCAGCACCGCGGAGGTAAGGGGGCGGAACACTGAAGCTTTCTTT. The chain recombines TRBV13 with TRBJ1-1, with 7 nucleotides matching TRBD1. There are 16 residues in the CDR3. V was clipped by 7 bases and J by 1 base; unmatched bases: 12. In germline, CDR1 is PRHDT, CDR2 FYEKMQ (reference sequence).

The CDR3 loop is CASSPLIGDKGGVVGYTF. The CDR3 region has the DNA TGTGCCAGCAGTCCCCTTATAGGGGACAAGGGAGGGGTTGTCGGCTACACCTTC. The chain has TRBV28 and TRBJ1-2, with D perhaps TRBD1 (6 bases). Trimming pared 5 bases from V and 8 bases from J, leaving 30 bases between. In germline, CDR1 is MDHEN, CDR2 SYDVKM. The CDR3 consists of 18 residues.

At least ten counts were recorded for this clonotype. CDR3 bases: TGTGCCAGCAGCGTAGAACCCTGGGATCAGCCCCAGCATTTT. It is translated as CASSVEPWDQPQHF. The rearrangement joins TRBV9 to TRBJ1-5; no definite D call. The CDR3 runs 14 residues. With 0 bases removed from V and 5 bases from J, the gap between germline ends came to 9 bases. Germline V gene sequence: CDR1 SGDLS, CDR2 YYNGEE.

This clonotype was seen a few times. The rearrangement uses TRBV20-1 and TRBJ2-2, with 7 bases identical to TRBD2. The V and J ends lost 5 bases and 5 bases, in that order; junction bases with no gene match: 5. Germline V gene sequence: CDR1 DFQATT, CDR2 SNEGSKA (reference sequence). The CDR3 is 13 amino acids. As DNA, the CDR3 is TGCAGTGCTGGGGGGGGAGCGACCGGGGAGCTGTTTTTT. This sequence encodes CSAGGGATGELFF.

This clonotype showed up many times. The chain is built from TRBV7-6 and TRBJ2-7; the D is unclear. The CDR3 consists of 12 residues. The ends were cut back, 2 bases at V and 4 bases at J, with 6 bases in the middle. CDR1 and CDR2 from the germline V gene are SGHVS and FNYEAQ. Written as DNA, the CDR3 is TGTGCCAGCAGCTTAACGGAGTACGAGCAGTACTTC. Its translation is CASSLTEYEQYF. The variable domain in full, with the rest retrieved from reference TRBV7-6 and TRBJ2-7, is GAGVSQSPRYKVTKRGQDVALRCDPISGHVSLYWYRQALGQGPEFLTYFNYEAQQDKSGLPNDRFSAERPEGSISTLTIQRTEQRDSAMYRCASSLTEYEQYFGPGTRLTVT.

The chain carries TRBV6-5 and TRBJ2-3; D is undetermined. Trimming removed 6 bases at V and 4 bases at J, with 14 bases between. In germline, CDR1 is MNHEY, CDR2 SVGAGI. The CDR3 runs to 14 residues. DNA for the CDR3: TGTGCCAGCAGCCAATGGAATGCGGCAGATACGCAGTATTTT. It specifies CASSQWNAADTQYF.

V is TRBV28 and J is TRBJ1-6; 7 nucleotides match TRBD1. The V segment lost 7 bases and the J segment 6 bases; nucleotides outside the gene matches: 3. CDR1 MDHEN and CDR2 SYDVKM come from the germline V gene. The CDR3 is 13 amino acids. DNA for the CDR3: TGTGCCAGCACGGGACAGCTTAATTCACCCCTCCACTTT. Its translation is CASTGQLNSPLHF.

This sequence joins TRBV28 and TRBJ2-2; TRBD2 matches 14 bases. Trimming cost V 6 bases and J 4 bases; bases outside gene matches: 10. Germline V lookup: CDR1 MDHEN, CDR2 SYDVKM. This CDR3 region has 18 residues. The CDR3 sequence is CASRSRLAGGQTTGELFF. The CDR3 DNA follows: TGTGCCAGCAGATCCCGACTAGCGGGGGGGCAAACCACCGGGGAGCTGTTTTTT. The full variable domain, rest sourced from reference TRBV28 and TRBJ2-2, is DVKVTQSSRYLVKRTGEKVFLECVQDMDHENMFWYRQDPGLGLRLIYFSYDVKMKEKGDIPEGYSVSREKKERFSLILESASTNQTSMYLCASRSRLAGGQTTGELFFGEGSRLTVL.

The chain couples TRBV15 to TRBJ1-2; a weak D match, TRBD1 (5 bases). CDR3 size: 22 residues. The V and J ends lost 0 bases and 8 bases respectively, with 37 bases between them. CDR1 is LNHNV and CDR2 is YYDKDF in the germline V gene (reference sequence). Here the CDR3 DNA reads TGTGCCACCAGCAGAGACTGGGCGGGGTTGACAGAGCCGGGATTCCGACTCGAGGGCTACACCTTC. The encoded protein is CATSRDWAGLTEPGFRLEGYTF. Full variable domain (rest looked up from reference TRBV15 and TRBJ1-2): DAMVIQNPRYQVTQFGKPVTLSCSQTLNHNVMYWYQQKSSQAPKLLFHYYDKDFNNEADTPDNFQSRRPNTSFCFLDIRSPGLGDTAMYLCATSRDWAGLTEPGFRLEGYTFGSGTRLTVV.

This rearrangement joins TRBV4-2 to TRBJ2-1; D remains ambiguous. V lost 2 bases and J lost 0, with 8 bases in between. The length of the CDR3 is 15 residues. In germline, CDR1 is LGHNA, CDR2 YNFKEQ. This CDR3 is CASSQRERSYNEQFF. CDR3 DNA sequence: TGTGCCAGCAGCCAAAGGGAACGCTCCTACAATGAGCAGTTCTTC.

The table lists this clonotype with a few counts. The genes are TRBV7-6 and TRBJ2-3; a possible D gene is TRBD2 (5 bases). The length of the CDR3 is 18 residues. With 5 bases removed from V and 3 bases from J, the gap between germline ends came to 24 bases. CDR1 and CDR2 (germline): SGHVS, FNYEAQ. The CDR3 here is CASSPDPTGNLVTDTQYF. CDR3 nucleotide sequence: TGTGCCAGCAGCCCTGACCCGACGGGGAATCTTGTAACAGATACGCAGTATTTT.

This clonotype was counted only a few times. This chain joins TRBV6-5 and TRBJ1-5; TRBD1 matches at 8 bases. Losses at the gene ends were 7 bases for V and 2 bases for J; bases not matched to a gene: 16. CDR1 MNHEY and CDR2 SVGAGI come from the germline V gene. The CDR3 is 18 residues long. CDR3 sequence: CASTLSRQGAMGNQPQHF. The CDR3 bases are TGTGCCAGCACCTTAAGTAGGCAGGGGGCGATGGGCAATCAGCCCCAGCATTTT.